A single sample gave rise to the 5 T cell receptor beta chains below, sequenced in a study of blood T cell repertoires in COVID-19. Here immunoSEQ multiplex PCR was the method, and the copy in TCRdb shows in-frame clones only, minus some. In the table there are fewer than 250,000 clones, roughly 84% of which are singletons. Specimen: peripheral blood. These receptors all stem from a woman aged 35 to 49 who had recovered from COVID-19.

This clone was seen more than once but under ten times. The chain couples TRBV7-9 to TRBJ1-3; D gene uncertain. Trimming took off 1 base at V and 0 bases at J, with 7 bases between the two ends. There are 15 residues in the CDR3. Germline CDR1 reads SEHNR; CDR2 reads FQNEAQ (reference sequence). The CDR3 loop is CASSLEANSGNTIYF. DNA of the CDR3: TGTGCCAGCAGCTTAGAAGCTAACTCTGGAAACACCATATATTTT.

This chain uses TRBV2 with TRBJ2-1; TRBD2 aligns across 7 bases. Looked up from germline, CDR1 is SNHLY and CDR2 is FYNNEI. The CDR3 loop spans 14 amino acids. The J segment lost 8 bases and the V segment lost 11 bases, leaving 15 bases of the junction unmatched. The CDR3, as DNA: TGTGCCGCGCAAAGGGAGGGCGCTCTCCATGAGCAGTTCTTC. Protein: CAAQREGALHEQFF.

The chain uses TRBV29-1 and TRBJ1-1; unclear D gene. Trimming left V 5 bases short and J 1 base short, with 8 bases between. This CDR3 contains 12 residues. The V gene's germline CDR1 is SQVTM and CDR2 ANQGSEA. This CDR3 is CSVSNRNTEAFF. The CDR3 region has the DNA TGCAGCGTTTCAAACAGGAACACTGAAGCTTTCTTT.

This clone is a singleton in its sample. This rearrangement joins TRBV5-1 to TRBJ1-6; 7 nucleotides agree with TRBD1. Germline V lookup: CDR1 SGHRS, CDR2 YFSETQ. The CDR3 extends over 14 amino acids. With 4 bases clipped from V and 4 bases from J, the junction kept 2 bases outside the gene matches. For the CDR3, the DNA is TGCGCCAGCAGCCCGGGACAGTATAATTCACCCCTCCACTTT. Translating gives CASSPGQYNSPLHF.

The chain links TRBV3-1 (or the pseudogene TRBV3-2) to TRBJ1-1, with a possible D match to TRBD1 (6 bases). CDR3 size: 14 residues. V dropped 4 bases and J dropped 7 bases, with 16 bases sitting between them. In germline, CDR1 is LGHDT, CDR2 YNNKEL (reference sequence). DNA of the CDR3: TGTGCCAGCAGCCCCTCGGGGGGGCGAGGTGAAGCTTTCTTT. Its protein is CASSPSGGRGEAFF.